Listed below are T cell receptor beta chains from one sample, sequenced in a study of blood T cell repertoires in COVID-19. Data came from immunoSEQ multiplex PCR; TCRdb stores just in-frame clones and leaves some out. The sample records about 350,000 clones, almost 90% being singletons. The sample was PBMCs or T cells enriched from blood (not recorded which). These receptors came from a woman under 40 who had been exposed to COVID-19. CDR3s include the opening cysteine and the closing phenylalanine or tryptophan. Each record gives: V gene, D gene, clone size, J gene, CDR3 DNA, CDR3 protein. D genes are given only for firm matches. For some rows the clone size is stated as once, few or many, or as a class when expanded; others skip it.

v_call: TRBV11-2; d_call: TRBD2; clone_size: NA; j_call: TRBJ2-3; cdr3_nt: TGTGCCAGCAGCTTCGGACTAGCGCGGAGAAGAAGCACAGATACGCAGTATTTT; cdr3_aa: CASSFGLARRRSTDTQYF
v_call: TRBV19; d_call: NA; clone_size: NA; j_call: TRBJ2-2; cdr3_nt: TGTGCCAGTAGTCGTGGAGCCGGCCCGAACACCGGGGAGCTGTTTTTT; cdr3_aa: CASSRGAGPNTGELFF
v_call: TRBV15; d_call: TRBD1; clone_size: NA; j_call: TRBJ2-7; cdr3_nt: TGTGCCACCAGCAGAACGGACAGGAACGAGCAGTACTTC; cdr3_aa: CATSRTDRNEQYF
v_call: TRBV27; d_call: NA; clone_size: NA; j_call: TRBJ1-5; cdr3_nt: TGTGCCAGCAGTTGGTCAGGAATCAATCAGCCCCAGCATTTT; cdr3_aa: CASSWSGINQPQHF
v_call: TRBV2; d_call: TRBD1; clone_size: NA; j_call: TRBJ2-3; cdr3_nt: TGTGCCAGCAGCTCCGGACAGGGCCCCACAGATACGCAGTATTTT; cdr3_aa: CASSSGQGPTDTQYF
v_call: TRBV6-5; d_call: NA; clone_size: once; j_call: TRBJ2-7; cdr3_nt: TGTGCCAGCACCCCGGGACTTTCCTACGAGCAGTACTTC; cdr3_aa: CASTPGLSYEQYF
v_call: TRBV28; d_call: TRBD2; clone_size: NA; j_call: TRBJ2-3; cdr3_nt: TGTGCCAGCACCCCTCCTAGCGGGCGCCTAGATACGCAGTATTTT; cdr3_aa: CASTPPSGRLDTQYF
v_call: TRBV2; d_call: TRBD2; clone_size: once; j_call: TRBJ2-7; cdr3_nt: TGTGCCAGCAGTGAAGCGCTTAGCGGGACCGCCTACGAGCAGTACTTC; cdr3_aa: CASSEALSGTAYEQYF
v_call: TRBV7-9; d_call: TRBD1; clone_size: NA; j_call: TRBJ2-5; cdr3_nt: TGTGCCAGCAGCCTAGGACAGGGGGTGGAGACCCAGTACTTC; cdr3_aa: CASSLGQGVETQYF
v_call: TRBV5-1; d_call: TRBD1; clone_size: NA; j_call: TRBJ1-1; cdr3_nt: TGCGCCAGCAGCCGGGGACAGCTGGCGACGGACATGAACACTGAAGCTTTCTTT; cdr3_aa: CASSRGQLATDMNTEAFF
v_call: TRBV6-5; d_call: TRBD1; clone_size: NA; j_call: TRBJ2-7; cdr3_nt: TGTGCCGGTCGGAAAACGACAGGGGGAGGATACGAGCAGTACTTC; cdr3_aa: CAGRKTTGGGYEQYF
v_call: TRBV19; d_call: NA; clone_size: NA; j_call: TRBJ1-2; cdr3_nt: TGTGCCAGTAGTACCAGACAGTATGGCTACACCTTC; cdr3_aa: CASSTRQYGYTF
v_call: TRBV4-1; d_call: TRBD2; clone_size: NA; j_call: TRBJ2-2; cdr3_nt: TGCGCCAGCAGCCCTGTTGGGACTACCGCGAACACCGGGGAGCTGTTTTTT; cdr3_aa: CASSPVGTTANTGELFF
v_call: TRBV30; d_call: NA; clone_size: NA; j_call: TRBJ1-2; cdr3_nt: TGTGCCTGGTTACAGGACGATCTCGCTAACTATGGCTACACCTTC; cdr3_aa: CAWLQDDLANYGYTF
v_call: TRBV6-5; d_call: TRBD1; clone_size: NA; j_call: TRBJ1-2; cdr3_nt: TGTGCCAGCAGTCCCGGACAGGGAGGCTATGGCTACACCTTC; cdr3_aa: CASSPGQGGYGYTF
v_call: TRBV11-2; d_call: NA; clone_size: NA; j_call: TRBJ1-2; cdr3_nt: TGTGCCAGCAGCACACAACAGGGATCTAACTATGGCTACACCTTC; cdr3_aa: CASSTQQGSNYGYTF
v_call: TRBV11-3; d_call: TRBD1; clone_size: NA; j_call: TRBJ2-3; cdr3_nt: TGTGCCAGCAGCCTCGGACAGGGAAGAGGGACAGATACGCAGTATTTT; cdr3_aa: CASSLGQGRGTDTQYF
v_call: TRBV5-1; d_call: NA; clone_size: NA; j_call: TRBJ2-3; cdr3_nt: TGCGCCAGCAGCTTAGCTATTAGCACAGATACGCAGTATTTT; cdr3_aa: CASSLAISTDTQYF
v_call: TRBV5-1; d_call: NA; clone_size: NA; j_call: TRBJ1-2; cdr3_nt: TGCGCCAGCAGCTTTGGTGTTATCGCAGGCCCCAACTATGGCTACACCTTC; cdr3_aa: CASSFGVIAGPNYGYTF
v_call: TRBV19; d_call: TRBD1; clone_size: NA; j_call: TRBJ1-2; cdr3_nt: TGTGCCAGTAGTGGAACAGGGGGCGCACCTGGCTACACCTTC; cdr3_aa: CASSGTGGAPGYTF
v_call: TRBV7-2; d_call: NA; clone_size: NA; j_call: TRBJ1-2; cdr3_nt: TGTGCCAGCAGCCAGACAGTGCGTAACTATGGCTACACCTTC; cdr3_aa: CASSQTVRNYGYTF
v_call: TRBV9; d_call: TRBD2; clone_size: NA; j_call: TRBJ2-7; cdr3_nt: TGTGCCAGCAGCGTAGCAACTAGCGGGAGTCCCTACGAGCAGTACTTC; cdr3_aa: CASSVATSGSPYEQYF
v_call: TRBV11-2; d_call: TRBD1; clone_size: NA; j_call: TRBJ2-7; cdr3_nt: TGTGCCAGCAGCTCCCCGGGACAGGGGTCCTACGAGCAGTACTTC; cdr3_aa: CASSSPGQGSYEQYF
v_call: TRBV7-6; d_call: NA; clone_size: NA; j_call: TRBJ1-1; cdr3_nt: TGTGCCAGCAGCTCCCAAGGGGGGAACACTGAAGCTTTCTTT; cdr3_aa: CASSSQGGNTEAFF
v_call: TRBV10-1; d_call: NA; clone_size: NA; j_call: TRBJ2-7; cdr3_nt: TGCGCCAGCAGTAAATCGACAGATACCTACGAGCAGTACTTC; cdr3_aa: CASSKSTDTYEQYF
v_call: TRBV6-6; d_call: TRBD1; clone_size: NA; j_call: TRBJ1-2; cdr3_nt: TGTGCCAGCAGTTACCCAGGGGGTTCCAACTATGGCTACACCTTC; cdr3_aa: CASSYPGGSNYGYTF